Each of the 6 T cell receptor beta chains below was sequenced from the same sample in a study of T cells after somatic rescue of genetic block. Method: immunoSEQ multiplex PCR; TCRdb's copy keeps in-frame clones and lacks some. The sample includes 68,000 or so clones, roughly 92% of them seen just once. Material for sequencing was peripheral blood mononuclear cells (PBMCs). The receptors here all came from a man between 35 and 55 years old.

The chain combines TRBV12-1 with TRBJ2-7. TRBV12-1 is a documented pseudogene. The CDR3 covers 11 residues. This chain's CDR3 is CASSFAVEQYF. The CDR3 DNA is TGTGCCAGCAGCTTTGCTGTCGAGCAGTACTTC.

The chain couples TRBV11-2 to TRBJ2-1; D not resolved. V dropped 6 bases and J dropped 0 bases, with 12 bases sitting between them. The CDR3 covers 15 residues. In germline, CDR1 is SGHAT, CDR2 FQNNGV. The CDR3 DNA reads as TGTGCCAGCAGACCGACCTCTAGCTCCTACAATGAGCAGTTCTTC. Amino acids: CASRPTSSSYNEQFF.

Only one count was recorded for this clone. The rearrangement joins TRBV28 to TRBJ1-5; 9 positions agree with TRBD1. This CDR3 comprises 14 residues. CDR1 is MDHEN, CDR2 SYDVKM, per germline. V was pared by 2 bases and J by 7 bases, with 3 bases of the junction left unmatched. CDR3 in amino acids: CASSLGTGRQPQHF. The CDR3 DNA sequence: TGTGCCAGCAGTTTAGGGACAGGGAGGCAGCCCCAGCATTTT.

This clone was recorded once. The chain carries TRBV27 and TRBJ2-1; 7 positions agree with TRBD1. Germline CDR1 reads MNHEY; CDR2 reads SMNVEV (reference sequence). The trim removed 0 bases at V and 6 bases at J, leaving 2 bases unmatched. The CDR3 has 14 amino acids. CDR3 region: CASSLSPGGNEQFF. CDR3 coding DNA: TGTGCCAGCAGTTTATCGCCAGGGGGCAATGAGCAGTTCTTC.

The chain is built from TRBV11-3 and TRBJ2-5; unclear D gene. Trimming took off 5 bases at V and 13 bases at J, with 17 bases between the two ends. The CDR3 has 12 amino acids. Germline assignment: CDR1 SGHNT and CDR2 YENEEA. The CDR3 region is CASSPYTWIRYF. As DNA, the CDR3 is TGTGCCAGCAGCCCTTATACTTGGATCCGGTACTTC.

The chain uses TRBV27 and TRBJ2-7, with a possible D match to TRBD2 (5 bases). CDR3 size: 14 residues. Germline V gene lookup returns CDR1 MNHEY and CDR2 SMNVEV (reference sequence). V shed 5 bases and J shed 3 bases, with 14 bases lying between them. The CDR3 sequence is CASSPRGPLYEQYF. For the CDR3, the DNA is TGTGCCAGCAGTCCCCGGGGTCCCCTCTACGAGCAGTACTTC.